The T cell receptor beta chain described here comes from a study of OX40 agonist ivuxolimab in advanced cancers. Study results and limitations: Some nonresponders likewise displayed low normalized T-cell clonal expansion.

This CDR3 has 14 residues. CDR1 and CDR2 (germline): SGHVS, FQNEAQ. Losses at the gene ends were 5 bases for V and 8 bases for J; bases not matched to a gene: 10. As for this clone: Its target is not known.

TCRdb keeps only in-frame clones here, not all; method: immunoSEQ multiplex PCR. Of some 80,000 clones listed, about 88% were seen once; the top ten hold 0.6% to 0.85%. This TCR was recovered from an adult with an advanced solid tumor such as melanoma, head and neck, liver or kidney cancer. This chain uses TRBV7-8 with TRBJ1-2; 8 bases match TRBD1. Here the sequenced sample was CD4+ or CD8+ T cells sorted from blood, taken in a trial of the OX40 agonist ivuxolimab. This CDR3 is CASSPGQGVSGYTF. The CDR3 bases are TGTGCCAGCAGCCCTGGACAGGGAGTTTCCGGCTACACCTTC.